This TCR beta chain was profiled in a study of sequential checkpoint blockade in melanoma. Indicated treatment: randomized to nivolumab then ipilimumab (arm A) or the reverse (arm B). From thawed PBMCs, live CD3+CD8+ cells negative for CD19 and CD56 were sorted. With 0 bases removed from V and 6 bases from J, the gap between germline ends came to 9 bases. The CDR3 sequence is 13 residues long. CDR1 and CDR2 (germline): SGHAT, FQNNGV. This table comes from immunoSEQ multiplex PCR, and its TCRdb copy is limited to in-frame clones, with some not included. The table includes about 40,000 clones, just under 85% detected once.

Sequences were derived from CD8+ T cells sorted from blood (inferred from file names), sampled from a patient given nivolumab and ipilimumab in sequence. The receptor comes from a human donor with melanoma. V and J are TRBV11-2 and TRBJ2-7, with D hard to call. CDR3 region: CASSLENSREQYF. CDR3 in DNA: TGTGCCAGCAGCTTAGAGAACAGTCGCGAGCAGTACTTC.